A selection of T cell receptor beta chains follows, all from one sample in a study of cytomegalovirus exposure and HLA in healthy donors. Sequenced by immunoSEQ multiplex PCR; TCRdb stores in-frame clones only, minus some. The profile shows about 50,000 clones, over 75% of them singletons. The specimen was PBMCs. The origin of the receptors is a woman in her twenties or thirties in good health and CMV-seronegative. Both conserved end residues are part of each CDR3. Fields, in order: J gene, clone size, D gene, V gene, CDR3 protein, CDR3 DNA. D genes are given only for firm matches. The size entry is marked missing in some rows and otherwise reads once, few, many or a size class.

j_gene: TRBJ1-1; abundance: NA; d_gene: TRBD1; v_gene: TRBV6-1; CDR3aa: CASSLGTGPTEAFF; CDR3nt: TGTGCCAGCAGCCTCGGGACAGGGCCCACTGAAGCTTTCTTT
j_gene: TRBJ1-5; abundance: NA; d_gene: TRBD1; v_gene: TRBV28; CDR3aa: CASSLLTGSGNQPQHF; CDR3nt: TGTGCCAGCAGTTTGTTGACAGGGTCTGGCAATCAGCCCCAGCATTTT
j_gene: TRBJ1-1; abundance: once; d_gene: TRBD1; v_gene: TRBV5-1; CDR3aa: CASRPTGGNTEAFF; CDR3nt: TGCGCCAGCAGACCGACAGGGGGGAACACTGAAGCTTTCTTT
j_gene: TRBJ1-1; abundance: NA; d_gene: NA; v_gene: TRBV30; CDR3aa: CAWNGYNAGSSGTEAFF; CDR3nt: TGTGCCTGGAACGGGTACAACGCGGGTAGCAGCGGGACTGAAGCTTTCTTT
j_gene: TRBJ2-2; abundance: NA; d_gene: TRBD1; v_gene: TRBV7-7; CDR3aa: CASSLGTGASGELFF; CDR3nt: TGTGCCAGCAGCTTAGGGACAGGGGCCTCCGGGGAGCTGTTTTTT
j_gene: TRBJ2-1; abundance: NA; d_gene: TRBD2; v_gene: TRBV7-3; CDR3aa: CASSLGLADYNEQFF; CDR3nt: TGTGCCAGCAGCTTAGGGCTAGCGGACTACAATGAGCAGTTCTTC
j_gene: TRBJ2-2; abundance: once; d_gene: TRBD2; v_gene: TRBV27; CDR3aa: CASSPTRDYSGTVTGELFF; CDR3nt: TGTGCCAGCAGTCCGACACGTGACTATAGCGGGACCGTAACCGGGGAGCTGTTTTTT
j_gene: TRBJ2-1; abundance: NA; d_gene: TRBD2; v_gene: TRBV28; CDR3aa: CASIGLAGAGEQFF; CDR3nt: TGTGCCAGCATAGGGCTAGCGGGAGCGGGTGAGCAGTTCTTC
j_gene: TRBJ2-2; abundance: NA; d_gene: NA; v_gene: TRBV6-4; CDR3aa: CASSDYFDRTGELFF; CDR3nt: TGTGCCAGCAGTGACTATTTTGACAGGACCGGGGAGCTGTTTTTT
j_gene: TRBJ1-2; abundance: NA; d_gene: NA; v_gene: TRBV20-1; CDR3aa: CSAENFYTF; CDR3nt: TGCAGTGCGGAGAATTTCTACACCTTC
j_gene: TRBJ2-7; abundance: NA; d_gene: TRBD1; v_gene: TRBV5-8; CDR3aa: CASSQPPGQAYEQYF; CDR3nt: TGTGCCAGCAGTCAGCCCCCGGGACAGGCTTACGAGCAGTACTTC
j_gene: TRBJ2-5; abundance: once; d_gene: NA; v_gene: TRBV13; CDR3aa: CASSGRAYQETQYF; CDR3nt: TGTGCCAGCAGCGGTAGAGCGTACCAAGAGACCCAGTACTTC
j_gene: TRBJ1-1; abundance: once; d_gene: NA; v_gene: TRBV30; CDR3aa: CAWSVQGNTEAFF; CDR3nt: TGTGCCTGGAGTGTACAGGGGAACACTGAAGCTTTCTTT
j_gene: TRBJ1-4; abundance: NA; d_gene: NA; v_gene: TRBV7-6; CDR3aa: CASSLISGAGEKLFF; CDR3nt: TGTGCCAGCAGCTTAATATCTGGGGCTGGCGAAAAACTGTTTTTT
j_gene: TRBJ2-1; abundance: NA; d_gene: NA; v_gene: TRBV7-8; CDR3aa: CASSSYTQEGPYNEQFF; CDR3nt: TGTGCCAGCAGCTCATATACTCAGGAGGGGCCCTACAATGAGCAGTTCTTC
j_gene: TRBJ2-2; abundance: NA; d_gene: NA; v_gene: TRBV13; CDR3aa: CASSLGWGVTTNTGELFF; CDR3nt: TGTGCCAGCAGCTTAGGTTGGGGAGTCACTACGAACACCGGGGAGCTGTTTTTT
j_gene: TRBJ1-1; abundance: NA; d_gene: NA; v_gene: TRBV4-1; CDR3aa: CASSQGRTDTTEAFF; CDR3nt: TGCGCCAGCAGCCAAGGACGGACAGATACCACTGAAGCTTTCTTT
j_gene: TRBJ1-2; abundance: NA; d_gene: NA; v_gene: TRBV6-5; CDR3aa: CASSYGTRNGYTF; CDR3nt: TGTGCCAGCAGTTATGGGACAAGGAATGGCTACACCTTC
j_gene: TRBJ2-5; abundance: NA; d_gene: TRBD2; v_gene: TRBV6-1; CDR3aa: CASASGSTKTQYF; CDR3nt: TGTGCCAGCGCTAGCGGGAGTACGAAGACCCAGTACTTC
j_gene: TRBJ2-5; abundance: NA; d_gene: NA; v_gene: TRBV28; CDR3aa: CASSSSLSGQGEQTQYF; CDR3nt: TGTGCCAGCAGTTCGTCCCTCAGCGGGCAGGGTGAGCAGACCCAGTACTTC
j_gene: TRBJ1-5; abundance: NA; d_gene: NA; v_gene: TRBV28; CDR3aa: CASSFVANQPQHF; CDR3nt: TGTGCCAGCAGTTTTGTAGCAAATCAGCCCCAGCATTTT
j_gene: TRBJ2-6; abundance: NA; d_gene: TRBD1; v_gene: TRBV5-1; CDR3aa: CASSLRSGTDVPGANVLTF; CDR3nt: TGCGCCAGCAGCTTGAGGTCCGGGACAGACGTCCCTGGGGCCAACGTCCTGACTTTC
j_gene: TRBJ2-7; abundance: NA; d_gene: TRBD2; v_gene: TRBV19; CDR3aa: CASSIGGSALYEQYF; CDR3nt: TGTGCCAGTAGTATAGGCGGGAGTGCCTTATACGAGCAGTACTTC
j_gene: TRBJ2-3; abundance: NA; d_gene: NA; v_gene: TRBV27; CDR3aa: CASARVLGHNTDTQYF; CDR3nt: TGTGCCTCGGCGCGTGTTCTGGGACACAACACAGATACGCAGTATTTT